The T cell receptor (beta chain) described here comes from a study of T cell repertoires in cytomegalovirus infection. On the study more broadly: Based on public TCR beta signatures, there were indications of CMV infection and of a matching HLA type.

Study observations and caveats: HLA-C-restricted, CMV-specific TCR beta clonotypes were dominant ex vivo. Using cumulative public TCR beta family frequency, the authors identified those who carried CMV together with the relevant HLA.

This clonotype has a handful of counts. Its specificity is unknown. Via MiXCR, TCRdb re-called the reads, giving one row per CDR3 protein. The sample has over 300,000 distinct CDR3 sequences, roughly 16% seen once. The material sequenced was PBMCs. This clonotype was obtained from a human donor in good health (CMV status not recorded). Some clones in this sample may be carry-over from other donors' samples.

CDR3 protein: CASSPKSSRSDEQYF. DNA of the CDR3: TGTGCCAGCTCACCGAAGTCATCCAGGTCGGACGAGCAGTACTTC. The chain links TRBV18 to TRBJ2-7; D is unresolved. The V gene lost 3 bases and the J gene lost 5 bases, with 17 bases spanning the gap. The CDR3 loop spans 15 amino acids. Germline assignment: CDR1 KGHSH and CDR2 LQKENI.